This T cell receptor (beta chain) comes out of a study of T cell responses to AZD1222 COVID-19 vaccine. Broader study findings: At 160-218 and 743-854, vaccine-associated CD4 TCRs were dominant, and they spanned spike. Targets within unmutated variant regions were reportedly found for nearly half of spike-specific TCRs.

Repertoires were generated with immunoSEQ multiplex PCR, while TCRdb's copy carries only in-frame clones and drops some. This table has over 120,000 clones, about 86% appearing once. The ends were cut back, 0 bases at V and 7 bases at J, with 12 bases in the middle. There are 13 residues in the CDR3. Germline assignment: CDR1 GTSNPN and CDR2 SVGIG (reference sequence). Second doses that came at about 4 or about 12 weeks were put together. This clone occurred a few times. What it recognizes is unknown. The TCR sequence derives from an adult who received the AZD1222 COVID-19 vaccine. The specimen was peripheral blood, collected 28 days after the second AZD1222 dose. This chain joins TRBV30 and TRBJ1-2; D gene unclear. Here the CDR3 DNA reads TGTGCCTGGAGTGTAAGTCCTTACGTTGGCTACACCTTC. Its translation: CAWSVSPYVGYTF.